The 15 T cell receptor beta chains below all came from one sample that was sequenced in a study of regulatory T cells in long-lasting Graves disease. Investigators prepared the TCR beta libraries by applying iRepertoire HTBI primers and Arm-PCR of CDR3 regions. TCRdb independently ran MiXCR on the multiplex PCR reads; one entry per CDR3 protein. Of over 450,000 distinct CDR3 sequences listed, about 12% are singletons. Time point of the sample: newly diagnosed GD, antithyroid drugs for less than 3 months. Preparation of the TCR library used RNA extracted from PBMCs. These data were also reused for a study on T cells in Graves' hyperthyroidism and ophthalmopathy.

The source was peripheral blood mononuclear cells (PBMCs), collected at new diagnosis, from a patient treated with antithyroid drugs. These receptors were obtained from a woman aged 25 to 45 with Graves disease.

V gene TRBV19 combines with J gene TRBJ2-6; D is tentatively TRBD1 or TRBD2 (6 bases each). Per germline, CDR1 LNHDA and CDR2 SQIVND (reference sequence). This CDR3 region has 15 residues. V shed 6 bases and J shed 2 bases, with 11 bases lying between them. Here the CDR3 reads CASRPEGAGANVLTF. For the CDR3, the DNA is TGTGCCAGTAGACCGGAGGGGGCTGGGGCCAACGTCCTGACTTTC.

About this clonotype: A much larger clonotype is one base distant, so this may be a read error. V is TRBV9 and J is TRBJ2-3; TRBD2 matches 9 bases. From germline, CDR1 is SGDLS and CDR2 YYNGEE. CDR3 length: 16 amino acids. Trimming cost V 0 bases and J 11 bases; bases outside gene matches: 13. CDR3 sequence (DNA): TGTGCCAGCAGCGTAGAGACTAGCGGCTTTAGGAATATGCAGTATTTT. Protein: CASSVETSGFRNMQYF.

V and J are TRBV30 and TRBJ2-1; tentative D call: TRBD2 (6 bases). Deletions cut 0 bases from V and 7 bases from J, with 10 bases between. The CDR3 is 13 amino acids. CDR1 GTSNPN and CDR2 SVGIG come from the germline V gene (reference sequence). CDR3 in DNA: TGTGCCTGGAGTGTCGGAGGGGTGAATGAGCAGTTCTTC. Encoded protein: CAWSVGGVNEQFF.

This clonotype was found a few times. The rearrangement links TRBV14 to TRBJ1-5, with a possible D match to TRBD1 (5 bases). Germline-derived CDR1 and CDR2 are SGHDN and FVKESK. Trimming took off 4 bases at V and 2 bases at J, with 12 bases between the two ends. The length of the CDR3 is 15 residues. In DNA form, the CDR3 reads TGTGCCAGCAGCCCCCCCAAAGGGGGCAATCAGCCCCAGCATTTT. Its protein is CASSPPKGGNQPQHF.

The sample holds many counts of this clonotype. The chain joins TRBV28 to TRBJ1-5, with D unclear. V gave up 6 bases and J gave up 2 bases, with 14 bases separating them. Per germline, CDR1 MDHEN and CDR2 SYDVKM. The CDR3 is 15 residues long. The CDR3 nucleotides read TGTGCCAGCAGCCCCTCGGAGAGCGGCAATCAGCCCCAGCATTTT. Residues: CASSPSESGNQPQHF.

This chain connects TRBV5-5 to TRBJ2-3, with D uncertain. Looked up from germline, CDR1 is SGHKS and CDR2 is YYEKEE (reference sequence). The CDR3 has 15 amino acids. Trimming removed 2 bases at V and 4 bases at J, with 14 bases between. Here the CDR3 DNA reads TGTGCCAGCAGCTTAGGGTATGGTTTCGCAGATACGCAGTATTTT. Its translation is CASSLGYGFADTQYF.

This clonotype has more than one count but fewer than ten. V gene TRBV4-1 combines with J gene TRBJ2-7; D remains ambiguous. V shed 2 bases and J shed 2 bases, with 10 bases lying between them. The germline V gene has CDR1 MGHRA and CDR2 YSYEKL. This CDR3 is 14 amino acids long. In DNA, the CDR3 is TGCGCCAGCAGCCAAAGGGCGAAAACCTACGAGCAGTACTTC. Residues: CASSQRAKTYEQYF.

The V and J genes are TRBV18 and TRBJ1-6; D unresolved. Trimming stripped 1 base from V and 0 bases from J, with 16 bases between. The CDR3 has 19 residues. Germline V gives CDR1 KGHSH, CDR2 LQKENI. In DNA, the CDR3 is TGTGCCAGCTCACCACTCGGACGGGAACAAAGCTCCTATAATTCACCCCTCCACTTT. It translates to CASSPLGREQSSYNSPLHF. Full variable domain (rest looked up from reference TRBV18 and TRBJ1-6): NAGVMQNPRHLVRRRGQEARLRCSPMKGHSHVYWYRQLPEEGLKFMVYLQKENIIDESGMPKERFSAEFPKEGPSILRIQQVVRGDSAAYFCASSPLGREQSSYNSPLHFGNGTRLTVT.

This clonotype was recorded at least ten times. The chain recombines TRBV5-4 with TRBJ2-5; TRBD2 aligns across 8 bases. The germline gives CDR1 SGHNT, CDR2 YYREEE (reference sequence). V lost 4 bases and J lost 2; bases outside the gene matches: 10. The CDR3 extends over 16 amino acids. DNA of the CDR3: TGTGCCAGCAGCCGGGGAGGTCCTAGCGGGCAAGAGACCCAGTACTTC. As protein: CASSRGGPSGQETQYF.

The DNA for the CDR3 is TGCGCCAGCAGGCTCGGGGGGCCAGATACGCAGTATTTT. Protein sequence: CASRLGGPDTQYF. The rearrangement links TRBV10-2 to TRBJ2-3; maybe TRBD2 (7 bases). The CDR3 is 13 residues long. Germline CDR1 is WSHSY and CDR2 is SAAADI. Trimming took 6 bases from V and 4 from J, leaving 11 bases between them.

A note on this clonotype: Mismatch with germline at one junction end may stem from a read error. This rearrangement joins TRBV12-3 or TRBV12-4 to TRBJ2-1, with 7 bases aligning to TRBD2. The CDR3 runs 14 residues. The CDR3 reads CAGSFAGAHNEQFF. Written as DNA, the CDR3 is TGTGCCGGCAGTTTTGCGGGAGCGCACAATGAGCAGTTCTTC.

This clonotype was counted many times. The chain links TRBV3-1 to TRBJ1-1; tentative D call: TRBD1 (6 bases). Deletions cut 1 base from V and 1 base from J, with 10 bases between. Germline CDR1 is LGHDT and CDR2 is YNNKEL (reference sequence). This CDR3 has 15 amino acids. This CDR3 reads CASSQGPTGNTEAFF. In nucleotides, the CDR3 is TGTGCCAGCAGCCAAGGCCCGACAGGGAACACTGAAGCTTTCTTT. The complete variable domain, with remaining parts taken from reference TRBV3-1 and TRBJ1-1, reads DTAVSQTPKYLVTQMGNDKSIKCEQNLGHDTMYWYKQDSKKFLKIMFSYNNKELIINETVPNRFSPKSPDKAHLNLHINSLELGDSAVYFCASSQGPTGNTEAFFGQGTRLTVV.

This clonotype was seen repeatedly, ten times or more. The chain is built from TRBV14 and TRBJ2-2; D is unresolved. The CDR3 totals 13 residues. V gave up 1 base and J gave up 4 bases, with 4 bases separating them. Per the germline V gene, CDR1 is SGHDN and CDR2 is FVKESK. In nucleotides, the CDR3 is TGTGCCAGCAGCCAAGGGTTCACCGGGGAGCTGTTTTTT. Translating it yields CASSQGFTGELFF.

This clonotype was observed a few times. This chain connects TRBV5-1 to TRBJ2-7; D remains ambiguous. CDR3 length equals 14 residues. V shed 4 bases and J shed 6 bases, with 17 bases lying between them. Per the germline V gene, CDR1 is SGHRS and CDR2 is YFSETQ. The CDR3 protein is CASSKGAVGSEQYF. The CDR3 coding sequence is TGCGCCAGCAGCAAGGGCGCAGTGGGCTCCGAGCAGTACTTC. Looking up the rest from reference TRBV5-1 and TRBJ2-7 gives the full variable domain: KAGVTQTPRYLIKTRGQQVTLSCSPISGHRSVSWYQQTPGQGLQFLFEYFSETQRNKGNFPGRFSGRQFSNSRSEMNVSTLELGDSALYLCASSKGAVGSEQYFGPGTRLTVT.

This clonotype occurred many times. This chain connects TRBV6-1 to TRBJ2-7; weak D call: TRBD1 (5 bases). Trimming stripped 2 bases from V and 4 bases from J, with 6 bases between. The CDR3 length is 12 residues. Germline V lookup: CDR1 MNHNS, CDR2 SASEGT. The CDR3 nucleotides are TGTGCCAGCAGTGAAACAGGATACGAGCAGTACTTC. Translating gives CASSETGYEQYF.